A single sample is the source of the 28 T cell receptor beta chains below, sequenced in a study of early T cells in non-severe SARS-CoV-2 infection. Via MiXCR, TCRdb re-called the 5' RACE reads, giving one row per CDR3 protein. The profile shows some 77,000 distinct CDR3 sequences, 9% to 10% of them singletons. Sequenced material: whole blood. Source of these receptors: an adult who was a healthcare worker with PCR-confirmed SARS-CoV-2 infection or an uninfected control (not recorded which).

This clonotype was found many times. The CDR3 DNA reads TGTGCCAGCAGTTCCTGGAGAGAGAACACTGAAGCTTTCTTT. Its translation: CASSSWRENTEAFF. The V call is TRBV27, the J call TRBJ1-1; D unresolved. Trimming cost V 4 bases and J 1 base, with 10 bases left between them. The CDR3 sequence is 14 residues long. CDR1 and CDR2 from the germline V gene are MNHEY and SMNVEV (reference sequence).

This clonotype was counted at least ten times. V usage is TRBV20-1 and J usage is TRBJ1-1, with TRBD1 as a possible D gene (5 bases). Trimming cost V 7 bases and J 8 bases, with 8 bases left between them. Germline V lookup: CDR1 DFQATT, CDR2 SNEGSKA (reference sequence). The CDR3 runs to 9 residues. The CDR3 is CSDDREAFF. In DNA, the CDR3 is TGCAGTGACGACAGAGAAGCTTTCTTT.

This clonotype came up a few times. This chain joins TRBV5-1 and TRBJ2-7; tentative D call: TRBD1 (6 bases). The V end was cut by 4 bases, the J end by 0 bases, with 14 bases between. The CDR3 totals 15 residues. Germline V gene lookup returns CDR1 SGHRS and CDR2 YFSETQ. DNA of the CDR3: TGCGCCAGCAGCCACGGGACACCTCCCTCCTACGAGCAGTACTTC. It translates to CASSHGTPPSYEQYF.

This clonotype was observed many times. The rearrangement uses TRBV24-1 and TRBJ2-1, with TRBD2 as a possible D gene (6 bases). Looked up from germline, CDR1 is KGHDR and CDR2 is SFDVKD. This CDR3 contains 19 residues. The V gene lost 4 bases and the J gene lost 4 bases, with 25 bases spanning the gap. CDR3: CATSDRTKSRVAGYNEQFF. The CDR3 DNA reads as TGTGCCACCAGTGACCGGACAAAAAGCCGGGTCGCGGGGTACAATGAGCAGTTCTTC.

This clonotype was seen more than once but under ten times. CDR3 bases: TGCGCCAGCAGCTTGGGGACTTCAGTCTGGGACAGGATCTACGAGCAGTACTTC. This translates into CASSLGTSVWDRIYEQYF. The chain employs TRBV5-1 and TRBJ2-7, with 8 nucleotides matching TRBD1. Trimming at V came to 0 bases and at J to 3 bases, leaving 14 bases not matched to a gene. This CDR3 has 18 residues. Germline assignment: CDR1 SGHRS and CDR2 YFSETQ.

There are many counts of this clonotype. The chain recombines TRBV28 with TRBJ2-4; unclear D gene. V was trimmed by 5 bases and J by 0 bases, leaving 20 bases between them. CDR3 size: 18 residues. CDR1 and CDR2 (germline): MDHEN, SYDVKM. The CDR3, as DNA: TGTGCCAGCAGTCTCGGCTCCTCCCCGACGCTAGCCAAAAACATTCAGTACTTC. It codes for CASSLGSSPTLAKNIQYF.

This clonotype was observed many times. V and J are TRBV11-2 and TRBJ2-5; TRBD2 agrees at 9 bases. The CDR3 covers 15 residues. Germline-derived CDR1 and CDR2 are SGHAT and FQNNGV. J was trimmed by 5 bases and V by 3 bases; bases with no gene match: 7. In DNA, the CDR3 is TGTGCCAGCAGCTTTTCAGCGGGAGGATGGGAGACCCAGTACTTC. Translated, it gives CASSFSAGGWETQYF.

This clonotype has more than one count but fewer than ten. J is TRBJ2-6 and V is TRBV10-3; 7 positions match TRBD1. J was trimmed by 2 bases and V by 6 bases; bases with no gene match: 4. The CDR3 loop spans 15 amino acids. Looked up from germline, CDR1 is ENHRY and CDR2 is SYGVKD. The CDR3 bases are TGTGCCATCAGCGAGGGGACAGCTGGGGCCAACGTCCTGACTTTC. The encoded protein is CAISEGTAGANVLTF.

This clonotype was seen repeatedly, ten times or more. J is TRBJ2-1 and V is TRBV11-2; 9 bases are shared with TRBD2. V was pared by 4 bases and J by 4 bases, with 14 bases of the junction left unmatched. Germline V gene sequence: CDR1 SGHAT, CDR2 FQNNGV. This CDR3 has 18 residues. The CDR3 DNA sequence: TGTGCCAGCAGCTCCTTCCTGTCTAGCGGGACTCCGTACAATGAGCAGTTCTTC. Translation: CASSSFLSSGTPYNEQFF.

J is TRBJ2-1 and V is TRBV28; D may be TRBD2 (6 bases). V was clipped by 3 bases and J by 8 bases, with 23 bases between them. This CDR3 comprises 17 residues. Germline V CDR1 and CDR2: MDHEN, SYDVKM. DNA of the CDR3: TGTGCCAGCAGTTTTCCCCTAAGAAGTGTGCCGGGAGATGAGCAGTTCTTC. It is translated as CASSFPLRSVPGDEQFF.

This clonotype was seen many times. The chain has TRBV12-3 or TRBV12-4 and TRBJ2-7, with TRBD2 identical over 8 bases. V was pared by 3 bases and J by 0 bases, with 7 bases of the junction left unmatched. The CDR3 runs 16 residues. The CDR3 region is CASSFYDLAGSYEQYF. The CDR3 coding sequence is TGTGCCAGCAGTTTTTATGACCTAGCGGGCTCCTACGAGCAGTACTTC.

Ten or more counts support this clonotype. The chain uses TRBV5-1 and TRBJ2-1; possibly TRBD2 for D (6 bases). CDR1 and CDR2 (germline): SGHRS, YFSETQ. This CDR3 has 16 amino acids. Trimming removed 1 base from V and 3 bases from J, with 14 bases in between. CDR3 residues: CASSLRLAGNYNEQFF. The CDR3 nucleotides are TGCGCCAGCAGCTTGAGGCTGGCGGGGAACTACAATGAGCAGTTCTTC.

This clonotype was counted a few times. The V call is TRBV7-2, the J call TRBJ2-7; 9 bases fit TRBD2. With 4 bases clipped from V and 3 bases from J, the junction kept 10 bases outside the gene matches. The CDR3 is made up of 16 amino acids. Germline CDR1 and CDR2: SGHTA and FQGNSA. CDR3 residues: CASSWGASGKNYEQYF. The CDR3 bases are TGTGCCAGCAGCTGGGGGGCTAGCGGGAAGAACTACGAGCAGTACTTC.

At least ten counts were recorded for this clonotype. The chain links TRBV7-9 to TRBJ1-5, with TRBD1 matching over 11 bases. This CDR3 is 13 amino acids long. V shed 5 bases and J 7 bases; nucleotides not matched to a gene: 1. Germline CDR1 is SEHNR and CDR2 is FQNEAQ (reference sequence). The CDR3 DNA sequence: TGTGCCAGCAGCCGGACAGGGGGCCAGCCCCAGCATTTT. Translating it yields CASSRTGGQPQHF.

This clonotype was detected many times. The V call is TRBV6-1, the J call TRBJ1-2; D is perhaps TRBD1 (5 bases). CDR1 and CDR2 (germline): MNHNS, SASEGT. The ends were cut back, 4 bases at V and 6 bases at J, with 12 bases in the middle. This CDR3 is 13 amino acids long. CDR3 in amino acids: CASSGGAGNGYTF. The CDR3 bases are TGTGCCAGCAGTGGAGGGGCGGGGAATGGCTACACCTTC.

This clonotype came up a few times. CDR3 in DNA: TGTGCCAGCAGTCTCCAGGGGGCGATTCAAGAGACCCAGTACTTC. Translating it yields CASSLQGAIQETQYF. The chain joins TRBV27 to TRBJ2-5, with 8 bases fitting TRBD1. This CDR3 is built from 15 residues. With V trimmed by 5 bases and J by 2 bases, 7 bases remained unmatched. CDR1 is MNHEY, CDR2 SMNVEV, per germline (reference sequence).

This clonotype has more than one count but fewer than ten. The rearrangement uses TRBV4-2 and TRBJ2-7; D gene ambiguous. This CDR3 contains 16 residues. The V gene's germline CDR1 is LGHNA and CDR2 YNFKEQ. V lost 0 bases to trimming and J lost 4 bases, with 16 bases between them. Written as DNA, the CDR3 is TGTGCCAGCAGCCAAGATACCGGCCTCCGCGTTTACGAGCAGTACTTC. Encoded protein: CASSQDTGLRVYEQYF.

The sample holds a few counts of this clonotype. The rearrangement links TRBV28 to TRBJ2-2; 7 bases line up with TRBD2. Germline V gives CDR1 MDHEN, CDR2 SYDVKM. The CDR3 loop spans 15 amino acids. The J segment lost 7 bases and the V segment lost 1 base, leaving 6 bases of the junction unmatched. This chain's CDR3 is CASSLSGGSNGELFF. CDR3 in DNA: TGTGCCAGCAGTTTATCGGGGGGAAGTAACGGGGAGCTGTTTTTT.

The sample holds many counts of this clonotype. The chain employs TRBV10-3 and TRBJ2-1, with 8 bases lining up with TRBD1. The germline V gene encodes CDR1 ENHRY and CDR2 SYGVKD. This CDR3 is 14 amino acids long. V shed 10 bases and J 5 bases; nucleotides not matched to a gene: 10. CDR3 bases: TGTGCCACCAGCGGACAGGGTGGTGACAATGAGCAGTTCTTC. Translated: CATSGQGGDNEQFF.

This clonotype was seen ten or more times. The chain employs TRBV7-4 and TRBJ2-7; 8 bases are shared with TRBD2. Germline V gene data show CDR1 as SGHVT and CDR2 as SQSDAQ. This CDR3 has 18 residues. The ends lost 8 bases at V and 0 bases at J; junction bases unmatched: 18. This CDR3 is CASEYGAGGSENSYEQYF. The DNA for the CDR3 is TGTGCCAGCGAATACGGGGCGGGAGGCTCCGAAAACTCCTACGAGCAGTACTTC.

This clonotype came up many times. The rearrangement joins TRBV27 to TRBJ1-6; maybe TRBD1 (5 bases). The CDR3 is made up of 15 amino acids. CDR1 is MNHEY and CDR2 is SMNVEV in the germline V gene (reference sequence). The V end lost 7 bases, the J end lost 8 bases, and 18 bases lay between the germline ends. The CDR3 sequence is CASIWAWGSDSPLHF. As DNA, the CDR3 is TGTGCCAGCATTTGGGCTTGGGGGTCGGATTCACCCCTCCACTTT.

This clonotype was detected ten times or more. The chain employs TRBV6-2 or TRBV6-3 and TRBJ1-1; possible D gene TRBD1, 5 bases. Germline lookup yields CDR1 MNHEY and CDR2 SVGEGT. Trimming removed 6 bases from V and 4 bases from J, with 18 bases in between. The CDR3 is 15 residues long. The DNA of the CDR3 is TGTGCCAGCAGAACGATAAAGAAGGGGCCCACTGAAGCTTTCTTT. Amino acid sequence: CASRTIKKGPTEAFF.

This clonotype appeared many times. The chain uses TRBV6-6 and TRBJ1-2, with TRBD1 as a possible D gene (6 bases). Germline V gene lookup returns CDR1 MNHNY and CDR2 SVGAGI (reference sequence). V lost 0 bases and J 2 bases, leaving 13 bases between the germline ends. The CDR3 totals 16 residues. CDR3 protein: CASSYSRGQTNYGYTF. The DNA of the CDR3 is TGTGCCAGCAGTTACTCCCGCGGACAGACAAACTATGGCTACACCTTC.

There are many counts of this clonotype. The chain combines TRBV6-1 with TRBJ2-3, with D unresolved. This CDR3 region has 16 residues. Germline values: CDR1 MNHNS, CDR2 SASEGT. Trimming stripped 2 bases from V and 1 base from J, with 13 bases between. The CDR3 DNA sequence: TGTGCCAGCAGTGAAACAGTAGGTTATGGCACAGATACGCAGTATTTT. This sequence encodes CASSETVGYGTDTQYF.

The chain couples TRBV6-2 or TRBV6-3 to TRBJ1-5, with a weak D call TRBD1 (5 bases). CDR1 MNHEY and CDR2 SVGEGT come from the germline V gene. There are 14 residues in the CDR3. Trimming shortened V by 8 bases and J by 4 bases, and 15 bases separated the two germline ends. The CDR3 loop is CASVWRGGNQPQHF. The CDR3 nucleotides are TGTGCCAGCGTTTGGAGGGGCGGGAATCAGCCCCAGCATTTT.

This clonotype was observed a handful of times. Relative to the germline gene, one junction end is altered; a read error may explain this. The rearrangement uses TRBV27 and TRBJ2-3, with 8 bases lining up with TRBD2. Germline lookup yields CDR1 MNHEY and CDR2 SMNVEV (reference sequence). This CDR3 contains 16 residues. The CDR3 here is CVSRGFSGKLGDTQYF. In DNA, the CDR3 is TGTGTCAGCCGCGGGTTTAGCGGGAAATTGGGGGATACGCAGTATTTT.

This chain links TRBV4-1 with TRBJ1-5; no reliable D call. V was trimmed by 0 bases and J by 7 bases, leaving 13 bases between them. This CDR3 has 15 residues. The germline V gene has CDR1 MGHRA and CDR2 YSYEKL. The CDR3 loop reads CASSQELGFGQPQHF. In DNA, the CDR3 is TGCGCCAGCAGCCAAGAGCTTGGTTTTGGGCAGCCCCAGCATTTT.

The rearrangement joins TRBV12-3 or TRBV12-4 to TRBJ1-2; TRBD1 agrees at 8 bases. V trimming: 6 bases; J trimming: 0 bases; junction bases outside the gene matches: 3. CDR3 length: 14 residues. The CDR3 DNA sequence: TGTGCCAGCAGCCAGGGGGCTCCTAACTATGGCTACACCTTC. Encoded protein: CASSQGAPNYGYTF.